This TCR beta chain originates from a study of identifying expanded T cells in peripheral blood. Clones were read by immunoSEQ multiplex PCR, and TCRdb kept only the in-frame ones, dropping some. The table has roughly 100,000 clones, approximately 90% seen once. Germline CDR1 is LNHDA and CDR2 is SQIVND (reference sequence). The CDR3 totals 14 residues. V was clipped by 6 bases and J by 1 base; unmatched bases: 4. Findings and caveats of the study: Roughly 1.1 clones differed between technical replicates, versus about 15 and 19 over time. Clone count variance between approximately two-week samples rose with total template count.

No infections or other immune events were documented during collection. This clone appeared a single time. Its antigen is currently unknown. The receptor comes from a person aged 18 to 75 in good health. V gene TRBV19 combines with J gene TRBJ2-7; 9 bases agree with TRBD1. Sequencing was performed on blood. Written as DNA, the CDR3 is TGTGCCAGTAGAGGGACAGGGCGGTCCTACGAGCAGTACTTC. This translates into CASRGTGRSYEQYF.